The clone carrying this TCR beta chain has just one count. At the DNA level, this CDR3 is encoded by other sequences in the same sample as well. These data are taken from a study of blood T cell repertoires in COVID-19. Authors' data handling: Reference gene primer amplification gave nucleated cell count estimates. This table comes from immunoSEQ multiplex PCR, and its TCRdb copy is limited to in-frame clones, with some not included. V and J calls and clone size are those listed in that table; D and trimming were worked out from the DNA. The data contain nearly 250,000 clones, more than 70% of them seen just once; the ten biggest clones take up 2% to 2.5%. This study enrolled people aged about 18 to 100 from about 26 US geographic areas. Two negative PCRs, clearance, or symptom resolution had been documented for recovered Cohort 3 donors. V gave up 0 bases and J gave up 0 bases, with 8 bases separating them. The CDR3 runs to 15 residues. CDR1 SGHNT and CDR2 YYREEE come from the germline V gene (reference sequence).

Sequencing was carried out using PBMCs or T cells enriched from blood (not recorded which). This TCR was recovered from a woman aged 45-60 years who had recovered from COVID-19. J is TRBJ2-3 and V is TRBV5-4; D might be TRBD1 (6 bases). The CDR3, as DNA: TGTGCCAGCAGCTTGGGGCAGGGGAGCACAGATACGCAGTATTTT. This sequence encodes CASSLGQGSTDTQYF.